These T cell receptor beta chains were read from a single sample in a study of T-cell reconstitution after alpha-beta-depleted transplantation in children. MiXCR, run by TCRdb on the PCR reads, gives a single entry per CDR3 protein. The table lists hundreds of thousands of distinct CDR3 sequences, less than 9.5% of them singletons. The specimen was peripheral blood, collected 360 days after TCRalphabeta/CD19-depleted stem cell transplant. These receptors originate from a female patient between 2 and 15 years old who had a stem cell transplant for Fanconi anemia, so the T cells may come from the graft donor. The CDR3 runs from the conserved cysteine through the conserved F or W. D genes are given only for firm matches. Clone size is given for some rows only: seen once, a few or many times, or a class if the clone is expanded.

TRBV16	TRBJ1-4	-	-	TGTGCCAGCAGCCTGCGACACCCCGCAACTAATGAAAAACTGTTTTTT	CASSLRHPATNEKLFF
TRBV6-1	TRBJ2-3	many	TRBD2	TGTGCCACGCGAACCAGCGGGGGGTACACAGATACGCAGTATTTT	CATRTSGGYTDTQYF
TRBV10-3	TRBJ2-1	many	TRBD1	TGTGCCATCAGCCAGGGGGCCTCCTACAATGAGCAGTTCTTC	CAISQGASYNEQFF
TRBV12-3/TRBV12-4	TRBJ2-7	many	TRBD1	TGTGCCAGCAGTTTTCATGACAGGGGCCGCGAGCAGTACTTC	CASSFHDRGREQYF
TRBV29-1	TRBJ2-5	many	-	TGCAGCGTTGAGTTTGGAGCAGGTACAGAGACCCAGTACTTC	CSVEFGAGTETQYF
TRBV12-3/TRBV12-4	TRBJ2-1	many	-	TGTGCCAGCAGTACCGGGACTGCTTACAATGAGCAGTTCTTC	CASSTGTAYNEQFF
TRBV20-1	TRBJ2-2	many	-	TGCAGTGCTAGCCCCCCCGGGACTTCGAACACCGGGGAGCTGTTTTTT	CSASPPGTSNTGELFF
TRBV12-3/TRBV12-4	TRBJ2-1	many	TRBD2	TGTGCCAGCAGCCCCCCACTAGCGGACCCCTACAATGAGCAGTTCTTC	CASSPPLADPYNEQFF
TRBV10-3	TRBJ2-1	many	-	TGTGCCATCAGGGACATCACGTACAATGAGCAGTTCTTC	CAIRDITYNEQFF
TRBV9	TRBJ2-5	many	-	TGTGCCAGCAGCGTAGGCAGGGACGAGACCCAGTACTTC	CASSVGRDETQYF
TRBV4-2	TRBJ1-1	few	-	TGTGCCAGCAGCCAAGAGGGGGCTTCGGGAACTGAAGCTTTCTTT	CASSQEGASGTEAFF
TRBV10-1	TRBJ1-5	many	-	TGCGCCAGCAGTGACAGGTATAGCAATCAGCCCCAGCATTTT	CASSDRYSNQPQHF
TRBV29-1	TRBJ2-1	many	TRBD2	TGCAGCGTTCGGTCCCGTCCCGGCGGGGGGGCTTACAATGAGCAGTTCTTC	CSVRSRPGGGAYNEQFF
TRBV7-6	TRBJ1-6	-	-	TGTGCCAGCAGCCCCACGACGACAGGTCCTTTTAGCTCCTATAATTCACCCCTCCACTTT	CASSPTTTGPFSSYNSPLHF
TRBV5-6	TRBJ2-2	many	-	TGTGCCAGCAGCTTGCTACTGAACACCGGGGAGCTGTTTTTT	CASSLLLNTGELFF
TRBV7-3	TRBJ2-2	many	-	TGTGCCAGCAGCTTATCGAGGTCGGCTCATAAAAACACCGGGGAGCTGTTTTTT	CASSLSRSAHKNTGELFF
TRBV10-3	TRBJ2-7	many	TRBD1	TGTGCCATCAGCGACAGGGGAACCTACGAGCAGTACTTC	CAISDRGTYEQYF
TRBV6-1	TRBJ2-1	-	TRBD2	TGTGCCAGCAGCCCCCAGAGCGGGGGGCCCTACAATGAGCAGTTCTTC	CASSPQSGGPYNEQFF
TRBV7-2	TRBJ1-3	-	-	TGTGCCAGCAGCCTGAGACCGGTTGGAAACACCATATATTTT	CASSLRPVGNTIYF
TRBV12-3/TRBV12-4	TRBJ2-7	few	-	TGTGCCAGCAGTTCTCGGGGGCTGGAGCAGTACTTC	CASSSRGLEQYF